This T cell receptor (beta chain) was found in a study of shared clonotypes between healthy human individuals. Study at large: Plates per donor: three CD4 naive, three CD4 memory, two CD8 naive, one CD8 memory. Findings of the study overall: On the whole, naive subsets had larger estimated richness than memory subsets had.

For sorted subsets, about 200 ng DNA per replicate equaled about 27,000 T cell genomes. Sequenced by immunoSEQ multiplex PCR; TCRdb stores in-frame clones only, minus some. The profile shows about 2 million clones, roughly 95% of them singletons. CD8 cells regarded as naive lacked CD45RO, were positively chosen for CCR7, and omitted terminally differentiated effector memory CD45RA+ cells. The CDR3 spans 14 residues. The germline V gene encodes CDR1 MNHNS and CDR2 SASEGT. A remark on this clone: Its antigen remains unknown. At one boundary the junction diverges from the germline segment, which might be a read error.

The source material was naive CD8+ T cells sorted from blood. This TCR came from a man aged 18 to 29 in good health. V is TRBV6-1 and J is TRBJ2-5, with TRBD2 matching 7 bases. This chain's CDR3 is CASTEAGYQETQYF. The CDR3 DNA is TGTGCCAGCACTGAAGCGGGGTACCAAGAGACCCAGTACTTC.